This T cell receptor (beta chain) was captured by sequencing in a study of OX40 agonist ivuxolimab in advanced cancers. At the level of the study: Intravenous ivuxolimab at 0.01 to 10 mg/kg was given to patients every 2 weeks. Checkpoint inhibitors had been given previously to under 50% of patients.

The germline V and J ends were trimmed by 0 bases and 3 bases, with 15 bases remaining between them. Germline lookup yields CDR1 SGDLS and CDR2 YYNGEE. The CDR3 totals 16 residues. Measured with immunoSEQ multiplex PCR; TCRdb has only the in-frame clones, and not every one. The sample has some 86,000 clones, more than 90% seen once. Sequenced here: CD4+ or CD8+ T cells sorted from blood, sampled in a trial of the OX40 agonist ivuxolimab. The rearrangement joins TRBV9 to TRBJ1-1; D is unresolved. The origin of this receptor is an adult with an advanced solid tumor such as melanoma, head and neck, liver or kidney cancer. DNA for the CDR3: TGTGCCAGCAGCGTAGGGACCCCAACCGATCACACTGAAGCTTTCTTT. Translation: CASSVGTPTDHTEAFF.